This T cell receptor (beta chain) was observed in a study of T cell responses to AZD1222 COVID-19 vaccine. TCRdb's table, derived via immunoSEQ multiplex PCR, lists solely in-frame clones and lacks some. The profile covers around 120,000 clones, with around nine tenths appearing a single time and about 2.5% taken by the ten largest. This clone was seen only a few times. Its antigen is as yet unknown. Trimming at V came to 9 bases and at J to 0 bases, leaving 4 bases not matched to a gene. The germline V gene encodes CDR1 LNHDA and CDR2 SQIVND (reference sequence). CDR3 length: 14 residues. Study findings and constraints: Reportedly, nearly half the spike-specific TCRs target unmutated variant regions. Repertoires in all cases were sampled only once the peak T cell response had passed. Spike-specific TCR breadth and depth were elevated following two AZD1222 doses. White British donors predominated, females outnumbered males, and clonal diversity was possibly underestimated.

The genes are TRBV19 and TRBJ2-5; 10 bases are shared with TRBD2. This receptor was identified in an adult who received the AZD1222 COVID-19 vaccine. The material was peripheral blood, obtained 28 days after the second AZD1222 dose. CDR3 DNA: TGTGCCAGCACCGGGACTAGCGACCAAGAGACCCAGTACTTC. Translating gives CASTGTSDQETQYF.